This entry concerns a single TCR beta chain. This receptor's antigen is unknown. No much larger clone is present one base from it, and per-base qualities are unavailable. CD8 naive samples were obtained by positive selection for CCR7 among CD45RO-negative cells, yielding a CD45RA+CCR7+ population from which TemRA cells were excluded. The donors were healthy, HIV-negative adults who had no recently reported acute infections or vaccinations. Every donor was a Caucasian adult living in Nashville, Tennessee, USA. Blood was collected by leukapheresis, and PBMCs were isolated by Ficoll-Histopaque density gradient centrifugation and then cryopreserved in liquid nitrogen vapor phase. Analytical flow cytometry was used to check the purity and quantity of every magnetically sorted T cell population. From each sorted fraction, genomic DNA was isolated and quantified by UV absorbance on a Nanodrop 2000c. The data were taken from a study of shared clonotypes between healthy human individuals (dated by TCRdb to 2020 to 2021). With regard to the full study: Three men and two women, aged 18 to 49 years, made up the cohort. For each donor, three plates each were used for CD4 naive and CD4 memory, two plates were used for CD8 naive, and one plate was used for CD8 memory. Blood TCR repertoires of about 5 healthy adults were deeply sequenced to estimate repertoire size and the extent of clonotype sharing between individuals. Leukapheresis yielded between about 0.85 and 9 billion PBMCs per donor. To increase sequencing depth and limit assay-specific biases, different laboratories used diverse techniques to prepare libraries and sequence TCR repertoires. General study outcomes and caveats: Rarefaction of sorted-subset datasets indicated incomplete sequencing despite the large sequencing depth. Naive subsets generally had larger estimated clonotype richness than memory subsets. The genetic and exposure-history diversity represented was limited by the small number of donors. When several donors were compared, the shared fraction of clonotypes was around 5% for naive CD4, roughly 3.4% for naive CD8, 2.3% for memory CD4, and 0.35% to 0.5% for memory CD8. Based on pairwise subsampling, the degree of clonotype sharing among donors was expected to be affected by sequencing depth. Higher generation probabilities were observed for clonotypes shared by all four sorted-subset donors than for non-shared clonotypes. Sampling was restricted to blood, and TCR repertoires in tissue are likely to differ from TCR repertoires in blood.

Using the deep immunoSEQ assay, multiplex PCR amplified TCR CDR3 regions from genomic DNA. Extracted genomic DNA from each cell subset was distributed evenly across all wells of several immunoSEQ 96-well plates, and each plate was treated as a replicate. Each replicate PCR for sorted subsets received approximately 220 ng genomic DNA, equal to about 30,000 T cell genomes. Purified libraries were quantified with a Qubit 3.0 fluorometer, sized on a Bioanalyzer 2100, and re-quantified with the KAPA Library Quantification kit. A separate single-read 150-cycle Illumina NextSeq 550 flow cell was used to sequence each immunoSEQ 96-well plate. As for how the authors treated the data: Because the immunoSEQ output held only junctional sequences and lacked quality scores, the filtering could not match the filtering applied to full-length reads. Sequences were annotated with PyIR, a Python wrapper for IgBLAST v1.9, and V/J genes and CDR3 were assigned using IMGT germline references. Reads with weak V/J assignments (E-value above 1e-6), missing CDR3, stop codons, out-of-frame junctions, or ambiguous translated residues were removed. V3J clonotypes were defined as sequences sharing the same inferred V gene, J gene, and CDR3 amino acid sequence. Percentage overlap between repertoires was calculated by dividing the number of shared unique clonotypes by the size of the smaller repertoire. Repertoire richness was assessed with RTK rarefaction, the Chao1 estimator, and Recon v2.1 estimates of unobserved clonotypes. Generation probabilities for all TCRbeta clonotypes obtained by the gDNA method from several donors were computed using OLGA. Sourced from immuneACCESS, this table was stored by TCRdb with only in-frame sequences that have V and J called. A share of the clones is absent; for the studies checked, an unresolved V gene accounts for under half, and the remainder has no known explanation. V, J and clone size derive from that table, while D and trimming were established from the DNA sequence. The sample table holds about 2.1 million clones, of which 90% to 95% were seen once. Approximately 1.6% of the sample rests with the top ten.

Material: naive CD8+ T cells from PBMCs. The cell subset or site label for this specimen denotes: CD45RA+CCR7+. The sequence was obtained from a man between 18 and 29 years old in good health. Some clones in this sample may be carry-over from other donors' samples.

The CDR3 region has the sequence CASSEARRAQWNEKLFF. The bases are TGTGCCAGCAGTGAAGCGAGAAGGGCTCAATGGAATGAAAAACTGTTTTTT. The rearranged segments are TRBV2 and TRBJ1-4; there is no confident call for the D gene. V is cut by 0 bases and J by 5 bases, and the space between the germline ends is 16 bases. Including the terminal cysteine and phenylalanine, the CDR3 comprises 17 residues. The retained sequence is limited to the CDR3, 51 bases, with the frame set at the first base. CDR1 and CDR2 (SNHLY, FYNNEI) derive from the germline V gene. The reference TRBV2 and TRBJ1-4 proteins fill in what lies around the CDR3, so the full variable domain reads EPEVTQTPSHQVTQMGQEVILRCVPISNHLYFYWYRQILGQKVEFLVSFYNNEISEKSEIFDDQFSVERPDGSNFTLKIRSTKLEDSAMYFCASSEARRAQWNEKLFFGSGTQLSVL.